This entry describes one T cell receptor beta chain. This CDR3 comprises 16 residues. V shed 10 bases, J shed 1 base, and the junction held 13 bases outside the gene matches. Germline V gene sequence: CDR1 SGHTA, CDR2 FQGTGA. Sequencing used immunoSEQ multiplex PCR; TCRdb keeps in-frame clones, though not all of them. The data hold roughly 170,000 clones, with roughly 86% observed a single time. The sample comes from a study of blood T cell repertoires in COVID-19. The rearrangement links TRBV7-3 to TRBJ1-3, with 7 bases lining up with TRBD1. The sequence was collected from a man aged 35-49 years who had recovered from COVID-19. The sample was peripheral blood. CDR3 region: CAIDRETGQSGNTIYF. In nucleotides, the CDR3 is TGTGCCATAGACAGGGAGACGGGCCAGTCTGGAAACACCATATATTTT.